The 6 T cell receptor beta chains listed next were all sequenced from one sample in a study of vaccination effects on CD4 cells after COVID-19. Isolating CD4+ T cells followed roughly ten days of culture. The cohort was immunized with two doses of either the BNT162b2 or mRNA-1273 vaccine. The antigens these receptors bind are not known. The data were produced by immunoSEQ multiplex PCR, yet TCRdb's version contains in-frame clones alone and is incomplete. The table shows 70,000 or so clones, with roughly 75% occurring only once. The material sequenced was CD4+ T cells from PBMCs cultured without peptide, taken after COVID-19 vaccination. These receptors were obtained from a human donor who received a COVID-19 vaccine.

The chain couples TRBV15 to TRBJ2-5, with D tentatively TRBD2 (7 bases). The CDR3 runs to 15 residues. V was trimmed by 1 base and J by 2 bases, leaving 11 bases between them. Germline assignment: CDR1 LNHNV and CDR2 YYDKDF (reference sequence). CDR3 loop: CATSRGGGLQETQYF. DNA of the CDR3: TGTGCCACCAGCAGAGGGGGGGGGCTTCAAGAGACCCAGTACTTC.

This sequence joins TRBV24-1 and TRBJ2-1; TRBD1 is a possible D gene (6 bases). Germline lookup yields CDR1 KGHDR and CDR2 SFDVKD. CDR3 length: 16 residues. V was cut by 2 bases and J by 4 bases, with 14 bases left in between. The CDR3 sequence: CATSDSSGARYNEQFF. The CDR3 DNA follows: TGTGCCACCAGTGATTCCTCAGGGGCCAGGTACAATGAGCAGTTCTTC.

The chain combines TRBV10-3 with TRBJ1-1; D call uncertain. The CDR3 contains 15 residues. With 0 bases removed from V and 1 base from J, the gap between germline ends came to 9 bases. The germline CDR1 and CDR2 sequences are ENHRY and SYGVKD. The CDR3 sequence is CAISESDGGNTEAFF. The CDR3 bases are TGTGCCATCAGTGAGTCCGACGGAGGGAACACTGAAGCTTTCTTT.

The chain couples TRBV7-9 to TRBJ1-1; maybe TRBD1 (5 bases). The CDR3 sequence is 15 residues long. V was pared by 1 base and J by 10 bases, with 19 bases between. From germline, CDR1 is SEHNR and CDR2 FQNEAQ (reference sequence). DNA for the CDR3: TGTGCCAGCAGCTTAGGTGGGACCCAACTTGGGAGAGCTTTCTTT. It translates to CASSLGGTQLGRAFF.

The chain has TRBV19 and TRBJ1-1; D remains ambiguous. CDR3 length: 15 amino acids. Germline CDR1 reads LNHDA; CDR2 reads SQIVND (reference sequence). Trimming pared 6 bases from V and 4 bases from J, leaving 18 bases between. As DNA, the CDR3 is TGTGCCAGTAGCGAATGGAACCCCCGGGGCACTGAAGCTTTCTTT. It translates to CASSEWNPRGTEAFF.

The rearrangement links TRBV11-2 to TRBJ2-5, with D tentatively TRBD1 (6 bases). Trimming took 3 bases from V and 5 from J, leaving 13 bases between them. Germline CDR1 is SGHAT and CDR2 is FQNNGV. The CDR3 has 14 residues. CDR3 sequence reads: CASSFNRVQETQYF. CDR3 nucleotides: TGTGCCAGCAGCTTTAACAGGGTTCAGGAGACCCAGTACTTC.